This passage covers 10 T cell receptor beta chains from one sample sequenced in a study of cytomegalovirus exposure and HLA in healthy donors (dated by TCRdb to 2015 to 2018). Receptor amplification or capture employed the immunoSEQ multiplex PCR assay. TCRdb carries this immuneACCESS record with in-frame sequences only. Its versions omit some clonotypes, under half of them owing to an unresolved V gene in the studies checked, with the rest unexplained. The sample table records 70,000 or so clones; 90% to 95% of these occur just once. Clones ranked in the top ten supply roughly 1.6% of the sample. Sequenced material: PBMCs. These receptors all come from a man between 18 and 35 years old in good health and CMV-seropositive.

The chain employs TRBV6-1 and TRBJ2-7; 9 bases line up with TRBD2. CDR3 length: 15 residues. Germline V CDR1 and CDR2: MNHNS, SASEGT. The ends lost 5 bases at V and 1 base at J; junction bases unmatched: 6. CDR3 nucleotide sequence: TGTGCCAGCAGTTCTAGCGGGACTATTTCCTACGAGCAGTACTTC. Protein: CASSSSGTISYEQYF.

CDR3 protein: CASSLFMGQVSNQPQHF. In DNA form, the CDR3 reads TGTGCCAGCAGTTTGTTTATGGGACAGGTTAGCAATCAGCCCCAGCATTTT. The V gene is TRBV28, the J gene TRBJ1-5, with 8 bases lining up with TRBD1. This CDR3 has 17 amino acids. From germline, CDR1 is MDHEN and CDR2 SYDVKM. The V gene end was trimmed by 3 bases and the J gene end by 0 bases; junction bases not matched to a gene: 7.

This clone has only one observation. This CDR3 reads CAWGRTSEYTGELFF. Written as DNA, the CDR3 is TGTGCCTGGGGGAGGACTAGCGAGTACACCGGGGAGCTGTTTTTT. V gene TRBV30 combines with J gene TRBJ2-2; 9 bases agree with TRBD2. Germline V gene sequence: CDR1 GTSNPN, CDR2 SVGIG (reference sequence). The CDR3 spans 15 residues. The J segment lost 3 bases and the V segment lost 5 bases, leaving 7 bases of the junction unmatched.

The V gene is TRBV5-1, the J gene TRBJ2-7; 7 bases fit TRBD2. Germline-derived CDR1 and CDR2 are SGHRS and YFSETQ. V lost 1 base and J lost 3; bases outside the gene matches: 1. This CDR3 has 13 amino acids. CDR3 nucleotide sequence: TGCGCCAGCAGCTTGACTAGCGACTACGAGCAGTACTTC. Translation gives CASSLTSDYEQYF.

J is TRBJ1-5 and V is TRBV2, with 7 nucleotides matching TRBD1. This CDR3 contains 14 residues. Germline lookup yields CDR1 SNHLY and CDR2 FYNNEI. With V trimmed by 7 bases and J by 1 base, 4 bases remained unmatched. CDR3 residues: CASKGADSNQPQHF. The CDR3 nucleotides are TGTGCCAGCAAGGGGGCAGACAGCAATCAGCCCCAGCATTTT.

The sample holds one count of this clone. The J gene is TRBJ1-2, the V gene TRBV28; TRBD1 aligns across 11 bases. The CDR3 extends over 17 amino acids. Trimming at V came to 0 bases and at J to 7 bases, leaving 10 bases not matched to a gene. Germline CDR1 is MDHEN and CDR2 is SYDVKM. CDR3 residues: CASSLWVLSGTGGGYTF. The CDR3 region has the DNA TGTGCCAGCAGTTTATGGGTACTCTCTGGGACAGGGGGTGGCTACACCTTC.

This chain joins TRBV29-1 and TRBJ2-3, with 12 bases fitting TRBD2. The V and J ends lost 0 bases and 9 bases, in that order; junction bases with no gene match: 34. The CDR3 extends over 24 amino acids. Per germline, CDR1 SQVTM and CDR2 ANQGSEA. The CDR3 coding sequence is TGCAGCGTTGAAGACTCATACCTAGCGGGAGGGCCTCGCTCGGGCACTAGGGTGTTGAGGACGCAGTATTTT. Translated: CSVEDSYLAGGPRSGTRVLRTQYF.

V usage is TRBV30 and J usage is TRBJ2-5; 13 bases agree with TRBD2. This CDR3 comprises 15 residues. V was pared by 8 bases and J by 4 bases, with 10 bases of the junction left unmatched. CDR1 and CDR2 (germline): GTSNPN, SVGIG (reference sequence). The CDR3 region is CASSGTSGARETQYF. The CDR3, as DNA: TGTGCCAGTTCCGGGACTAGCGGGGCAAGAGAGACCCAGTACTTC.

The V and J genes are TRBV19 and TRBJ2-3; D might be TRBD2 (5 bases). V was shortened by 3 bases and J by 6 bases, with 19 bases between the two germline ends. The V gene's germline CDR1 is LNHDA and CDR2 SQIVND (reference sequence). The CDR3 contains 16 residues. Written as DNA, the CDR3 is TGTGCCAGTAGTATTGAGGGCGGAGCCCTCCCCGATACGCAGTATTTT. Residues: CASSIEGGALPDTQYF.

This sequence joins TRBV28 and TRBJ1-5; TRBD1 matches at 8 bases. The V segment lost 8 bases and the J segment 0 bases; nucleotides outside the gene matches: 9. The germline V gene encodes CDR1 MDHEN and CDR2 SYDVKM. The CDR3 spans 16 residues. The CDR3 DNA reads as TGTGCCAGCGGCTCAGGGGGCCCCTATAGCAATCAGCCCCAGCATTTT. Protein: CASGSGGPYSNQPQHF.